This T cell receptor (beta chain) was sequenced during a study of T cell repertoires in ileal Crohn's disease. Generated by immunoSEQ multiplex PCR, the TCRdb table keeps only in-frame clones and is missing some. Seen here are approximately 18,000 clones, over 45% observed once, and the top ten hold 5.5% to 7%. Study findings and constraints: Compared with CD4 T cells, sorted CD8 cells carried more expanded clones.

Per germline, CDR1 SGHAT and CDR2 FQNNGV. V was pared by 1 base and J by 2 bases, with 12 bases between. CDR3 length equals 15 residues. Of note for this clone: The antigen is not known.

Input material: ileal tissue. The chain is built from TRBV11-2 and TRBJ2-7, with a weak D call TRBD2 (5 bases). The clonotype was recovered from an adult with Crohn's disease. CDR3 amino acids: CASSLVVGETYEQYF. In nucleotides, the CDR3 is TGTGCCAGCAGCTTAGTCGTTGGGGAGACCTACGAGCAGTACTTC.